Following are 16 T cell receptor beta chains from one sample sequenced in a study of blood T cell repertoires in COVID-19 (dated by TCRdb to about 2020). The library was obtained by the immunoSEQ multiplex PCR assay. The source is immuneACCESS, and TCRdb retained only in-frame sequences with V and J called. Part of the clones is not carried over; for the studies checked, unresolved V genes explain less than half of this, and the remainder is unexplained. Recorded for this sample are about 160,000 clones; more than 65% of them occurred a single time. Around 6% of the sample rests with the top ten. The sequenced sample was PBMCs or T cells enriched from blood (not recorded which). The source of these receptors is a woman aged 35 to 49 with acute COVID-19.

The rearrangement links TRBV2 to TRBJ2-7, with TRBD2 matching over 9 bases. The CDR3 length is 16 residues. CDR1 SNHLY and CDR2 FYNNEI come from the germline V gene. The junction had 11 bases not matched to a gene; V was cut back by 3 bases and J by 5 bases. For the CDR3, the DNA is TGTGCCAGCAGTGAGCTAGCGGGAAGGAGGTCTAACGAGCAGTACGTC. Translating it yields CASSELAGRRSNEQYV.

The CDR3 DNA reads as TGTGCCATCAGTGAAAATGCGGGACTAGCGGGAGTGGAAAACATTCAGTACTTC. Protein product: CAISENAGLAGVENIQYF. The J gene is TRBJ2-4, the V gene TRBV10-3; TRBD2 agrees at 14 bases. The J segment lost 5 bases and the V segment lost 3 bases, leaving 9 bases of the junction unmatched. The CDR3 totals 18 residues. Germline CDR1 and CDR2: ENHRY and SYGVKD.

CDR3 nucleotide sequence: TGTGCCAGCAGGAGCCAGACTAGTTCCTACGAGCAGTACGTC. This encodes CASRSQTSSYEQYV. V gene TRBV6-5 combines with J gene TRBJ2-7; TRBD2 might be the D (6 bases). V was clipped by 6 bases and J by 1 base, with 13 bases between them. From germline, CDR1 is MNHEY and CDR2 SVGAGI. The CDR3 is made up of 14 amino acids.

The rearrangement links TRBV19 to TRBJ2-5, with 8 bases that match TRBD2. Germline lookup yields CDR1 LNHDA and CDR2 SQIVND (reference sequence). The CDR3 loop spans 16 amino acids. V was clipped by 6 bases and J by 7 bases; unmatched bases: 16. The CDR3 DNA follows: TGTGCCAGTAGAAGTATGGCGGGGACTAGTGGAGGGACCCAGTACTTC. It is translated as CASRSMAGTSGGTQYF.

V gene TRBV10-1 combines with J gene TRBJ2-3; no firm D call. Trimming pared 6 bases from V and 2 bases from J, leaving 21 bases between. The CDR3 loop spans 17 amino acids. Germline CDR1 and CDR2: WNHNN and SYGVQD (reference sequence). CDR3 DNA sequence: TGCGCCAGCAGGCCCCCACCCTGGCAGATCATCACAGATACGCAGTATTTT. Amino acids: CASRPPPWQIITDTQYF.

CDR3 DNA: TGCGCCAGCAGCTTGGCAGGGTTTGGCGGGGAGCTGTTTTTT. Amino acid sequence: CASSLAGFGGELFF. V is TRBV5-1 and J is TRBJ2-2; a possible D gene is TRBD1 (5 bases). The V end lost 0 bases, the J end lost 7 bases, and 10 bases lay between the germline ends. This CDR3 has 14 amino acids. Germline V lookup: CDR1 SGHRS, CDR2 YFSETQ.

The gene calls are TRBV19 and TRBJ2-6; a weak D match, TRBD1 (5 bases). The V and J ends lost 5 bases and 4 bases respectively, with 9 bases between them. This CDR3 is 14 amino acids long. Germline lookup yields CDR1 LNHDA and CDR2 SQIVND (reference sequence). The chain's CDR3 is CASSQGAGANVLTF. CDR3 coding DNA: TGTGCCAGTAGTCAGGGTGCCGGGGCCAACGTCCTGACTTTC.

CDR3 region: CAISSIGQGYSGANVLTF. DNA of the CDR3: TGTGCCATCAGTAGTATTGGACAGGGGTACTCTGGGGCCAACGTCCTGACTTTC. V usage is TRBV10-3 and J usage is TRBJ2-6; 9 nucleotides align to TRBD1. The V segment lost 5 bases and the J segment 0 bases; nucleotides outside the gene matches: 8. The CDR3 covers 18 residues. CDR1 and CDR2 (germline): ENHRY, SYGVKD.

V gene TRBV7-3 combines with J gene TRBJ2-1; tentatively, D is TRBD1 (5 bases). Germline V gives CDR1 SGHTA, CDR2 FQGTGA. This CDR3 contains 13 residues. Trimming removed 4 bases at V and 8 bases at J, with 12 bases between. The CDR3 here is CASSSVGDHEQFF. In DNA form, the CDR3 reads TGTGCCAGCAGCTCCGTAGGGGATCATGAGCAGTTCTTC.

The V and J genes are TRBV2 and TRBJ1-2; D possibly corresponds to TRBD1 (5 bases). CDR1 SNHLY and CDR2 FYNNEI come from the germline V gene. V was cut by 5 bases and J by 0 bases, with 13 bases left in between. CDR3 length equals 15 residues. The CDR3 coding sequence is TGTGCCAGCAGTCAATCCGGGACTGCTAACTATGGCTACACCTTC. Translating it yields CASSQSGTANYGYTF.

The CDR3 DNA reads as TGTGCCAGCTCAACCGGGACAGGGAATCAGCCCCAGCATTTT. It codes for CASSTGTGNQPQHF. V and J are TRBV18 and TRBJ1-5; TRBD1 matches at 9 bases. Per germline, CDR1 KGHSH and CDR2 LQKENI. CDR3 length equals 14 residues. Trimming cost V 5 bases and J 4 bases; bases outside gene matches: 3.

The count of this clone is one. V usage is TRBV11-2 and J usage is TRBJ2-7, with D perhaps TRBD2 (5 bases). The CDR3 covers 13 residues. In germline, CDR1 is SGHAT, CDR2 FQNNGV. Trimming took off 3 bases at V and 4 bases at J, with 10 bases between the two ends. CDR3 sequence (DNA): TGTGCCAGCAGCTTCGTCCCGGGGTACGAGCAGTACTTC. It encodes CASSFVPGYEQYF.

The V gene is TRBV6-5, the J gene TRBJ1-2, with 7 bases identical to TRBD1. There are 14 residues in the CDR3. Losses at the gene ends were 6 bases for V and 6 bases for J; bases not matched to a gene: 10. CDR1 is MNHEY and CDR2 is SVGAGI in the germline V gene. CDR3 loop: CASRADRIAHGYTF. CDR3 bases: TGTGCCAGCAGAGCGGACAGGATCGCCCATGGCTACACCTTC.

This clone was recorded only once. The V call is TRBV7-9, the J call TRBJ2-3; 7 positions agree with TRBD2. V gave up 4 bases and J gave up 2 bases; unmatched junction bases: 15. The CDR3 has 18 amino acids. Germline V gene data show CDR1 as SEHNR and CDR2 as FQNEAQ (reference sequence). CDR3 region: CASSSPSGRETNTDTQYF. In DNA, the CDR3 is TGTGCCAGCAGCTCCCCATCCGGGCGGGAGACGAACACAGATACGCAGTATTTT.

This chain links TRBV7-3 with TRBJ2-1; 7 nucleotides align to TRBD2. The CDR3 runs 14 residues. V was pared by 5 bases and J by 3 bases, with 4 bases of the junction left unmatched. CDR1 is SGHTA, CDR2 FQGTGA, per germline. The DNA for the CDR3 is TGTGCCAGCAGCCCCGGACTAGACTACAATGAGCAGTTCTTC. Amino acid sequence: CASSPGLDYNEQFF.

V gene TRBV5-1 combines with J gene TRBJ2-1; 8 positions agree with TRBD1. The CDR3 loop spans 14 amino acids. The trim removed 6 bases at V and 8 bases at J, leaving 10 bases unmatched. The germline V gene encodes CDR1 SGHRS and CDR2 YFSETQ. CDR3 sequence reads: CASNGQGASDEQFF. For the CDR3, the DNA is TGCGCCAGCAACGGTCAGGGGGCGAGCGATGAGCAGTTCTTC.